Presented here are 12 T cell receptor beta chains from one specimen sequenced in a study of blood T cells in healthy people across ages. It was with a sample-barcoded 5' primer and a J-beta primer mix that a second PCR of about 6 to 12 cycles was run. In TCRdb, the 5' RACE reads were re-called with MiXCR into one record per CDR3 protein. The sample includes some 900,000 distinct CDR3 sequences, less than 35% of them seen just once. What was sequenced was blood. The receptors derive from a woman older than 75 in good health.

This clonotype was counted many times. CDR3 in amino acids: CASSSQGLAISGANVLTF. The DNA for the CDR3 is TGTGCCAGCAGCTCCCAGGGACTAGCCATCTCTGGGGCCAACGTCCTGACTTTC. This sequence joins TRBV7-2 and TRBJ2-6; 9 nucleotides align to TRBD2. Looked up from germline, CDR1 is SGHTA and CDR2 is FQGNSA. Trimming removed 4 bases from V and 0 bases from J; junction bases left unmatched: 7. The CDR3 spans 18 residues.

The V call is TRBV11-2, the J call TRBJ2-3; D is perhaps TRBD2 (6 bases). Germline CDR1 is SGHAT and CDR2 is FQNNGV. V gave up 6 bases and J gave up 5 bases, with 18 bases separating them. This CDR3 region has 15 residues. The CDR3 coding sequence is TGTGCCAGCAGACTAGTGGGGGGTCGGGGAGATACGCAGTATTTT. It translates to CASRLVGGRGDTQYF.

This clonotype was detected many times. The chain has TRBV4-3 and TRBJ2-5; no clear D gene. Germline CDR1 LGHNA, CDR2 YSLEER. The CDR3 covers 15 residues. Deletions cut 0 bases from V and 5 bases from J, with 13 bases between. DNA for the CDR3: TGCGCCAGCAGCCAAGATGGTGGGATCTCGGAGACCCAGTACTTC. The encoded protein is CASSQDGGISETQYF.

This rearrangement joins TRBV6-2 or TRBV6-3 to TRBJ1-1, with TRBD1 as a possible D gene (5 bases). The V end was cut by 5 bases, the J end by 9 bases, with 16 bases between. The CDR3 runs to 13 residues. Germline assignment: CDR1 MNHEY and CDR2 SVGEGT. Here the CDR3 reads CASSAPGTSQAFF. CDR3 DNA sequence: TGTGCCAGCAGTGCCCCTGGGACTTCTCAAGCTTTCTTT.

V and J are TRBV19 and TRBJ2-6; D unresolved. Germline V lookup: CDR1 LNHDA, CDR2 SQIVND (reference sequence). V gave up 4 bases and J gave up 0 bases, with 7 bases separating them. The CDR3 totals 15 residues. The CDR3 DNA sequence: TGTGCCAGTAGTACTGTGAGCTCTGGGGCCAACGTCCTGACTTTC. Translating gives CASSTVSSGANVLTF.

This clonotype occurred a few times. The rearrangement links TRBV3-1 to TRBJ1-1; TRBD1 might be the D (6 bases). The V gene lost 4 bases and the J gene lost 5 bases, with 17 bases spanning the gap. Germline CDR1 and CDR2: LGHDT and YNNKEL (reference sequence). This CDR3 contains 15 residues. The CDR3 is CASSPLWGARTEAFF. CDR3 sequence (DNA): TGTGCCAGCAGCCCCCTTTGGGGGGCGAGGACTGAAGCTTTCTTT.

This clonotype has ten or more counts. The chain joins TRBV12-3 or TRBV12-4 to TRBJ1-4, with D maybe TRBD1 (5 bases). V was pared by 3 bases and J by 4 bases, with 12 bases between. CDR3 length: 15 residues. Here the CDR3 DNA reads TGTGCCAGCAGTTTCTCGACAGCGGGTAATGAAAAACTGTTTTTT. Its protein product is CASSFSTAGNEKLFF.

The chain employs TRBV20-1 and TRBJ2-5; weak D call: TRBD1 (6 bases). This CDR3 spans 13 amino acids. V was cut by 0 bases and J by 5 bases, with 10 bases left in between. Per the germline V gene, CDR1 is DFQATT and CDR2 is SNEGSKA (reference sequence). DNA of the CDR3: TGCAGTGCTAGAGAATGGGGGCGGGAGACCCAGTACTTC. It codes for CSAREWGRETQYF.

This chain connects TRBV6-2 or TRBV6-3 to TRBJ2-5; D remains unclear. This CDR3 is 13 amino acids long. The V gene lost 0 bases and the J gene lost 11 bases, with 13 bases spanning the gap. Germline V gene sequence: CDR1 MNHEY, CDR2 SVGEGT. The CDR3: CASSYSSPEEQYF. Written as DNA, the CDR3 is TGTGCCAGCAGTTACTCGTCCCCCGAGGAGCAGTACTTC.

This clonotype was seen repeatedly, ten times or more. The rearrangement joins TRBV27 to TRBJ2-7, with 7 bases matching TRBD1. With 4 bases clipped from V and 9 bases from J, the junction kept 15 bases outside the gene matches. CDR3 size: 15 residues. The V gene's germline CDR1 is MNHEY and CDR2 SMNVEV (reference sequence). This CDR3 reads CASSSPGQGRQGQYF. The CDR3, as DNA: TGTGCCAGCAGTTCACCGGGACAAGGCCGACAGGGGCAGTACTTC.

This clonotype was detected many times. The chain links TRBV20-1 to TRBJ1-6; 7 positions match TRBD1. The CDR3 consists of 13 residues. The germline gives CDR1 DFQATT, CDR2 SNEGSKA (reference sequence). The ends lost 3 bases at V and 8 bases at J; junction bases unmatched: 4. CDR3 amino acids: CSARTGSHSPLHF. The CDR3 DNA is TGCAGTGCTAGGACAGGGAGTCATTCACCCCTCCACTTT.

This clonotype was seen repeatedly, ten times or more. This CDR3 reads CASSLQPSDTQYF. The CDR3 region has the DNA TGCGCCAGCAGCCTCCAACCATCAGATACGCAGTATTTT. This sequence joins TRBV4-3 and TRBJ2-3, with D hard to call. The germline CDR1 and CDR2 sequences are LGHNA and YSLEER. Trimming left V 4 bases short and J 4 bases short, with 9 bases between. The CDR3 extends over 13 amino acids.